The clone carrying this T cell receptor (beta chain) was counted at least ten times. What it binds is unknown. This entry comes from a study of T cells in Graves' hyperthyroidism and ophthalmopathy. The germline gives CDR1 DFQATT, CDR2 SNEGSKA (reference sequence). CDR3 length: 15 amino acids. V shed 0 bases and J 2 bases; nucleotides not matched to a gene: 6. The CDR3 regions of TCR beta were amplified from RNA transcripts. HTBI primers drove first-round RT-PCR of the TCR CDR3. A single record per CDR3 protein comes from TCRdb applying MiXCR to the multiplex PCR reads. The sample carries 300,000 to 400,000 distinct CDR3 sequences, around 20% recorded once. Exclusion of a patient resulted from uncontrolled infection, other autoimmune disease, pregnancy or lactation. General study findings and limits: Ophthalmopathy was distinguished from stable hyperthyroidism by 13 V-J signatures. Among clonotypes expanded in thyroid above 0.001, most were also found in blood. It was a median approximately six months before onset that the model predicted ophthalmopathy.

V is TRBV20-1 and J is TRBJ2-7, with 8 bases fitting TRBD1. This clonotype was sampled from a woman aged 50 to 60 with Graves' hyperthyroidism. Specimen: blood. CDR3 in amino acids: CSARDPGQGTYEQYF. In nucleotides, the CDR3 is TGCAGTGCTAGAGATCCCGGACAGGGCACCTACGAGCAGTACTTC.